This is a list of T cell receptor beta chains from one sample in a study of blood T cells in healthy people across ages. Using its own MiXCR run on the 5' RACE reads, TCRdb lists one record per CDR3 protein. The sample lists just under 900,000 distinct CDR3 sequences, less than 35% occurring once. Sequencing was carried out using blood. These receptors came from a woman of 80 years or more in good health. Both conserved end residues are part of each CDR3. The D gene is left open where the match is weak. A row's size may be missing; if present it is once, few, many or a size class.

d_gene	j_gene	abundance	v_gene	CDR3aa	CDR3nt
-	TRBJ1-6	-	TRBV6-2/TRBV6-3	CASTHGATAHF	TGTGCCAGCACCCACGGAGCCACGGCCCACTTT
TRBD2	TRBJ2-5	many	TRBV4-2	CASSPSSGGAQETQYF	TGTGCCAGCAGTCCCTCTAGCGGGGGGGCACAAGAGACCCAGTACTTC
-	TRBJ2-5	many	TRBV28	CASRPAWGGETQYF	TGTGCCAGCCGCCCCGCGTGGGGCGGAGAGACCCAGTACTTC
TRBD1	TRBJ1-1	few	TRBV7-2	CASSFLQGAYTEAFF	TGTGCCAGCAGCTTCCTTCAGGGGGCGTACACTGAAGCTTTCTTT
-	TRBJ1-1	few	TRBV5-1	CASSLLQPFGSEAFF	TGCGCCAGCAGCTTATTACAGCCCTTTGGGTCTGAAGCTTTCTTT
-	TRBJ2-7	once	TRBV21-1	CASSKPRGCEQYF	TGTGCCAGCAGCAAGCCAAGGGGTTGCGAGCAGTACTTC
TRBD1	TRBJ1-5	-	TRBV7-9	CASSLGVSTGCSNQPQHF	TGTGCCAGCAGCTTAGGGGTATCGACAGGGTGTAGCAATCAGCCCCAGCATTTT
TRBD1	TRBJ2-5	many	TRBV6-5	CASRTPGQGIRETQYF	TGTGCCAGCAGGACCCCTGGACAGGGGATCAGGGAGACCCAGTACTTC
-	TRBJ2-5	many	TRBV3-1	CASSPLAKETQYF	TGTGCCAGCAGCCCTCTAGCAAAGGAGACCCAGTACTTC
-	TRBJ2-3	many	TRBV27	CASSFQGTLTDTQYF	TGTGCCAGCAGTTTCCAAGGGACTCTCACAGATACGCAGTATTTT
TRBD2	TRBJ2-2	-	TRBV6-5	CASSSSGTITGELFF	TGTGCCAGCAGTTCGTCCGGGACTATCACCGGGGAGCTGTTTTTT
TRBD1	TRBJ1-6	many	TRBV9	CASTRRGQENSPLHF	TGTGCCAGCACGCGGAGGGGACAGGAGAATTCACCCCTCCACTTT
TRBD1	TRBJ2-3	-	TRBV27	CASSLNPRGPDTQYF	TGTGCCAGCAGTTTAAACCCCAGGGGGCCAGATACGCAGTATTTT
-	TRBJ1-4	few	TRBV5-5	CASSFRARVNEKLFF	TGTGCCAGCAGCTTCAGGGCAAGGGTCAATGAAAAACTGTTTTTT
TRBD1	TRBJ1-2	-	TRBV3-1	CTSSHLTGANYGYTF	TGTACCAGCAGCCATTTGACAGGGGCTAACTATGGCTACACCTTC
TRBD1	TRBJ1-6	many	TRBV5-4	CASSPGQGANNSPLHF	TGTGCCAGCAGCCCGGGACAGGGGGCAAATAATTCACCCCTCCACTTT
TRBD1	TRBJ2-5	-	TRBV4-3	CASSQDGAGGQTQYF	TGCGCCAGCAGCCAAGACGGGGCAGGGGGACAGACCCAGTACTTC
TRBD1	TRBJ2-5	many	TRBV7-2	CASSIQGFETQYF	TGTGCCAGCAGCATACAGGGGTTCGAGACCCAGTACTTC
-	TRBJ1-2	many	TRBV7-2	CASSFGIGPQGYGYTF	TGTGCCAGCAGCTTTGGCATAGGCCCGCAAGGCTATGGCTACACCTTC
TRBD2	TRBJ2-1	many	TRBV7-2	CASIDPRLAGENNEQFF	TGTGCCAGCATCGACCCCAGACTAGCGGGGGAAAACAATGAGCAGTTCTTC
TRBD1	TRBJ2-1	-	TRBV15	CATSRDIGTGVVGSCNEQFF	TGTGCCACCAGCAGGGATATTGGGACAGGGGTCGTAGGATCTTGCAATGAGCAGTTCTTC
TRBD1	TRBJ1-2	-	TRBV3-1	CASSQKDRGHQGYTF	TGTGCCAGCAGCCAGAAGGACAGGGGGCATCAAGGCTACACCTTC
-	TRBJ2-5	many	TRBV20-1	CSARGGEETQYF	TGCAGTGCTAGAGGGGGGGAGGAGACCCAGTACTTC
-	TRBJ2-6	many	TRBV7-2	CASSLVLSGAGANVLTF	TGTGCCAGCAGCTTAGTCTTATCGGGGGCTGGGGCCAACGTCCTGACTTTC
TRBD1	TRBJ1-4	-	TRBV6-5	CASTSGGTAREKLFF	TGTGCCAGCACCTCCGGAGGGACAGCACGGGAAAAACTGTTTTTT
-	TRBJ1-1	-	TRBV29-1	CSVVSWVNTEAFF	TGCAGCGTTGTGAGTTGGGTGAACACTGAAGCTTTCTTT
-	TRBJ1-4	-	TRBV5-1	CASSLETGGVEKLFF	TGCGCCAGCAGCTTGGAGACAGGAGGGGTGGAAAAACTGTTTTTT
-	TRBJ1-1	few	TRBV6-2/TRBV6-3	CASSYAGWAEAFF	TGTGCCAGCAGTTACGCGGGGTGGGCCGAAGCTTTCTTT
TRBD1	TRBJ2-3	once	TRBV29-1	CSVGTTGGRDTQYF	TGCAGCGTCGGCACGACAGGGGGCCGAGATACGCAGTATTTT
-	TRBJ1-1	-	TRBV12-3/TRBV12-4	CASSVQGTGRSAFF	TGTGCCAGCAGTGTTCAAGGCACAGGGCGGTCGGCTTTCTTT
-	TRBJ2-3	many	TRBV15	CATSRDRQGLETDTQYF	TGTGCCACCAGCAGAGATAGGCAGGGGTTGGAAACAGATACGCAGTATTTT
-	TRBJ1-2	many	TRBV29-1	CSVWQGLNYGYTF	TGCAGCGTTTGGCAGGGTCTTAACTATGGCTACACCTTC
TRBD2	TRBJ2-1	-	TRBV14	CASSQVAIPLAGGHNEQFF	TGTGCCAGCAGCCAAGTAGCGATACCACTAGCGGGGGGCCACAATGAGCAGTTCTTC
-	TRBJ1-3	-	TRBV7-2	CASSLVLGPLRNTIYF	TGTGCCAGCAGCTTAGTTTTAGGTCCGTTGAGGAACACCATATATTTT
-	TRBJ2-2	few	TRBV7-2	CASSYTRDTGELFF	TGTGCCAGCAGCTATACAAGGGACACCGGGGAGCTGTTTTTT
-	TRBJ2-7	-	TRBV20-1	CSASSARGDSEQYF	TGCAGTGCTAGTAGTGCCAGGGGCGACTCCGAGCAGTACTTC
TRBD1	TRBJ2-2	-	TRBV6-6	CASTRGQGRSGELFF	TGTGCCAGCACCCGGGGACAGGGACGTTCCGGGGAGCTGTTTTTT
TRBD2	TRBJ2-5	many	TRBV9	CASSAGGWQETQYF	TGTGCCAGCAGCGCGGGGGGGTGGCAAGAGACCCAGTACTTC
TRBD1	TRBJ2-3	many	TRBV6-2/TRBV6-3	CASRRQGMGTDTQYF	TGTGCCAGCAGACGACAGGGGATGGGCACAGATACGCAGTATTTT
-	TRBJ2-3	few	TRBV5-1	CASSLGGGSTGTQYF	TGCGCCAGCAGCTTAGGGGGGGGGAGCACAGGTACGCAGTATTTT
TRBD2	TRBJ2-1	-	TRBV5-5	CASSVLAGGLFAEQFF	TGTGCCAGCAGCGTCCTAGCGGGGGGGCTTTTTGCTGAGCAGTTCTTC
-	TRBJ2-5	few	TRBV20-1	CSVGTGSRETQYF	TGCAGTGTGGGAACAGGGAGCAGAGAGACCCAGTACTTC
TRBD2	TRBJ2-5	-	TRBV27	CASSEGRGGETQYF	TGTGCCAGCAGTGAGGGCCGGGGAGGGGAGACCCAGTACTTC
-	TRBJ1-3	-	TRBV6-5	CASSKQASGNTIYF	TGTGCCAGCAGTAAACAGGCCTCTGGAAACACCATATATTTT
-	TRBJ2-3	many	TRBV6-2/TRBV6-3	CASATSGTRRDTQYF	TGTGCCAGCGCCACTTCCGGGACAAGAAGGGATACGCAGTATTTT
TRBD1	TRBJ2-5	many	TRBV11-2	CASSSLQGEETQYF	TGTGCCAGCAGCTCGCTCCAGGGGGAAGAGACCCAGTACTTC
-	TRBJ2-7	few	TRBV4-1	CASSQAVRRRDEHGQYF	TGCGCCAGCAGCCAAGCCGTCCGACGCCGGGATGAGCACGGACAGTACTTC
TRBD1	TRBJ2-6	few	TRBV24-1	CATSDGQGSGANVLTF	TGTGCCACCAGTGATGGACAGGGATCTGGGGCCAACGTCCTGACTTTC
-	TRBJ2-5	-	TRBV30	CALRGSHRWTQYF	TGTGCCTTGAGGGGATCGCACAGGTGGACCCAGTACTTC
-	TRBJ2-6	many	TRBV20-1	CSAPTDSGANVLTF	TGCAGTGCTCCAACAGACTCTGGGGCCAACGTCCTGACTTTC
-	TRBJ2-7	many	TRBV21-1	CASRPTSGERGGLYYEQYF	TGTGCCAGCAGGCCGACCTCAGGCGAGCGGGGGGGTCTCTACTACGAGCAGTACTTC
-	TRBJ1-1	few	TRBV4-2	CASSHEAVTGSVEAFF	TGTGCCAGCAGCCATGAGGCGGTCACAGGGTCTGTTGAAGCTTTCTTT
-	TRBJ1-1	few	TRBV7-2	CASSLEPGDGPKAFF	TGTGCCAGCAGCTTAGAACCAGGGGATGGTCCTAAAGCTTTCTTT
-	TRBJ1-4	-	TRBV7-8	CASSLTGSLDEKLFF	TGTGCCAGCAGCTTAACTGGGTCCCTTGATGAAAAACTGTTTTTT
-	TRBJ1-1	-	TRBV2	CASTPNDRSPNTEAFF	TGTGCCAGCACTCCAAACGACAGGTCCCCGAACACTGAAGCTTTCTTT
TRBD1	TRBJ1-2	few	TRBV12-3/TRBV12-4	CASSLDAPGQGEKDYGYTF	TGTGCCAGCAGTTTAGATGCTCCGGGACAGGGCGAGAAAGACTATGGCTACACCTTC
-	TRBJ2-7	-	TRBV6-2/TRBV6-3	CASRAGASEQYF	TGTGCCAGCAGGGCGGGGGCCTCCGAGCAGTACTTC
TRBD1	TRBJ2-3	-	TRBV7-2	CASSEDRPSTDTQYF	TGTGCCAGCAGCGAGGACAGGCCGAGCACAGATACGCAGTATTTT
TRBD1	TRBJ1-4	-	TRBV7-9	CASSLPTGGNEKLFF	TGTGCCAGCAGCCTACCGACAGGGGGCAATGAAAAACTGTTTTTT